This section outlines one TCR beta chain sequence together with its context. This sample is part of a study of control samples from healthy donors and cancer patients. Germline V gene data show CDR1 as SGHTA and CDR2 as FQGNSA. Trimming stripped 2 bases from V and 3 bases from J, with 5 bases between. The CDR3 spans 13 residues. TCRdb's table, derived via immunoSEQ multiplex PCR, lists solely in-frame clones and lacks some. The sample records over 150,000 clones, 91% being singletons. This receptor was obtained from a middle-aged woman in good health. Sequencing used blood. The chain is built from TRBV7-2 and TRBJ2-1; D not certain. The CDR3 region has the DNA TGTGCCAGCAGCTTACTCTACTACAATGAGCAGTTCTTC. As protein: CASSLLYYNEQFF.